This T cell receptor (beta chain) originates from a study of blood T cell repertoires in COVID-19. In the study overall: Italy, Spain and the United States were the sources of the convalescent and acute COVID-19 samples.

Per the authors' pipeline: Estimates of nucleated cell counts were drawn from the amplification of reference gene primers. Assay used: immunoSEQ multiplex PCR; TCRdb lists only in-frame clones, some missing. D and trimming were read from the DNA, whereas the V and J calls and clone size are those reported in that table. The repertoire includes about 260,000 clones, 84% of them detected once, and less than 5% sits in the top ten. This clone has a single count. This sequence was found in a man aged 55 to 70 with acute or convalescent COVID-19. Input material: peripheral blood.

The CDR3 protein is CASSSRVSGLEVEQFF. The CDR3 DNA follows: TGTGCCAGCAGCTCCCGTGTATCGGGACTAGAGGTTGAGCAGTTCTTC. The gene calls are TRBV7-2 and TRBJ2-1; 8 positions agree with TRBD2. CDR3 size: 16 residues. V was clipped by 4 bases and J by 9 bases; unmatched bases: 14. Looked up from germline, CDR1 is SGHTA and CDR2 is FQGNSA.